What follows are 9 T cell receptor beta chains derived from one specimen sequenced in a study of blood T cell repertoires in COVID-19 (dated by TCRdb to the early 2020s). The protocol used for the library was the immunoSEQ multiplex PCR assay. TCRdb obtained this table from immuneACCESS and retained in-frame rearrangements with V and J assigned. These tables miss some clones; where compared with another copy, unresolved V genes account for less than half of the shortfall, and the remainder is unexplained. The sample table contains approximately 280,000 clones; only one count was recorded for around 90% of them. Of the sample, roughly 9% falls within the top ten clones. The specimen sequenced was peripheral blood. These TCRs come from a man younger than 35 with active or convalescent COVID-19.

V and J are TRBV5-1 and TRBJ2-7; 8 bases line up with TRBD2. Germline V gives CDR1 SGHRS, CDR2 YFSETQ. CDR3 length: 14 residues. With V trimmed by 1 base and J by 6 bases, 6 bases remained unmatched. CDR3 in DNA: TGCGCCAGCAGCTTGACGTCCGGGGGGGTCGAGCAGTACTTC. Translated: CASSLTSGGVEQYF.

V is TRBV14 and J is TRBJ2-1, with 8 bases identical to TRBD1. Per germline, CDR1 SGHDN and CDR2 FVKESK. The CDR3 has 17 amino acids. V was clipped by 1 base and J by 8 bases; unmatched bases: 13. The CDR3 region is CASSQGMATGEIDEQFF. CDR3 coding DNA: TGTGCCAGCAGCCAAGGTATGGCGACAGGGGAGATCGATGAGCAGTTCTTC.

This clone appeared a single time. The chain links TRBV15 to TRBJ1-2, with 8 positions matching TRBD1. This CDR3 has 15 amino acids. CDR1 LNHNV and CDR2 YYDKDF come from the germline V gene (reference sequence). Germline trimming cut 4 bases from V and 6 bases from J; bases unmatched to any gene: 10. Here the CDR3 reads CATSISRGQLDGYTF. CDR3 DNA sequence: TGTGCCACCAGCATCTCCAGGGGGCAACTCGATGGCTACACCTTC.

The DNA of the CDR3 is TGTGCCATCAGTGGACAGAACACTGAAGCTTTCTTT. Its protein product is CAISGQNTEAFF. V is TRBV10-3 and J is TRBJ1-1, with D unclear. There are 12 residues in the CDR3. Per the germline V gene, CDR1 is ENHRY and CDR2 is SYGVKD. Trimming stripped 4 bases from V and 1 base from J, with 4 bases between.

This clone was seen only a few times. The chain joins TRBV2 to TRBJ1-5; 9 bases fit TRBD1. The V segment lost 7 bases and the J segment 2 bases; nucleotides outside the gene matches: 3. The germline CDR1 and CDR2 sequences are SNHLY and FYNNEI. The CDR3 length is 14 residues. This CDR3 reads CASMGDRGNQPQHF. The CDR3 DNA is TGTGCCAGCATGGGGGACAGGGGCAATCAGCCCCAGCATTTT.

The rearrangement joins TRBV11-2 to TRBJ1-2, with D unresolved. V was cut by 5 bases and J by 5 bases, with 15 bases left in between. CDR3 size: 14 residues. Per the germline V gene, CDR1 is SGHAT and CDR2 is FQNNGV. CDR3 region: CASSPSEVVYGYTF. For the CDR3, the DNA is TGTGCCAGCAGCCCTAGTGAAGTAGTATATGGCTACACCTTC.

This clone was counted between two and nine times. V gene TRBV9 combines with J gene TRBJ1-1; TRBD1 matches at 7 bases. V dropped 2 bases and J dropped 6; count of bases not matched to a gene: 7. Germline V gives CDR1 SGDLS, CDR2 YYNGEE. This CDR3 is built from 14 residues. This CDR3 is CASSVGTVGAEAFF. As DNA, the CDR3 is TGTGCCAGCAGCGTTGGGACAGTCGGGGCTGAAGCTTTCTTT.

V gene TRBV7-9 combines with J gene TRBJ1-6, with D unclear. CDR3 length: 14 amino acids. The V and J ends lost 8 bases and 7 bases respectively, with 15 bases between them. Germline V CDR1 and CDR2: SEHNR, FQNEAQ (reference sequence). The CDR3: CASRYQEINSPLHF. The CDR3 nucleotides read TGTGCCAGCCGGTACCAGGAAATCAATTCACCCCTCCACTTT. Together with reference TRBV7-9 and TRBJ1-6, the CDR3 gives the full variable domain: DTGVSQNPRHKITKRGQNVTFRCDPISEHNRLYWYRQTLGQGPEFLTYFQNEAQLEKSRLLSDRFSAERPKGSFSTLEIQRTEQGDSAMYLCASRYQEINSPLHFGNGTRLTVT.

The V and J genes are TRBV5-1 and TRBJ1-1; D is perhaps TRBD1 (5 bases). CDR3 length: 15 amino acids. Trimming removed 0 bases at V and 6 bases at J, with 15 bases between. CDR1 and CDR2 (germline): SGHRS, YFSETQ. CDR3 in amino acids: CASSLEQGGWAEAFF. CDR3 DNA: TGCGCCAGCAGCTTGGAGCAGGGCGGCTGGGCTGAAGCTTTCTTT.